A selection of T cell receptor beta chains follows, all from one sample in a study of cytomegalovirus exposure and HLA in healthy donors. The table came from immunoSEQ multiplex PCR; TCRdb's copy has only in-frame clones and leaves some out. This sample has fewer than 95,000 clones; roughly 80% occur once, and the top ten carry around 10%. What was sequenced was PBMCs. The origin of the receptors is a woman aged 18-35 years in good health and CMV-seropositive. Each CDR3 is given with its conserved first and last residue. A D gene is named only where the DNA matches it firmly. Part of the rows lack a size; the others show once, few, many or a class for expanded clones.

clone size,D gene,J gene,V gene,CDR3 DNA,CDR3 protein
NA,NA,TRBJ2-2,TRBV2,TGTGCCAGCAGTGAACGTCTATTGGCCGGGGAGCTGTTTTTT,CASSERLLAGELFF
once,NA,TRBJ2-2,TRBV27,TGTGCCAGCAGTGAGCGATACACCGGGGAGCTGTTTTTT,CASSERYTGELFF
NA,NA,TRBJ2-3,TRBV4-3,TGCGCCAGCAGCCAAGATAGGAGCGAGCCGAAGGAGTATTTT,CASSQDRSEPKEYF
NA,TRBD1,TRBJ1-2,TRBV2,TGTGCCAGCACCAGACAGGGGATGAACTATGGCTACACCTTC,CASTRQGMNYGYTF
NA,NA,TRBJ1-1,TRBV4-3,TGCGCCAGCAGCCAGGGCTACAGGGTTCGCACTGAAGCTTTCTTT,CASSQGYRVRTEAFF
NA,TRBD2,TRBJ2-1,TRBV4-2,TGTGCCAGCAGCCTCGCCGGGACTAGCGAGAATGAGCAGTTCTTC,CASSLAGTSENEQFF
NA,NA,TRBJ2-7,TRBV15,TGTGCCACCAGCAGTAACTTCAGGGGTTCGGCCTACGAGCAGTACTTC,CATSSNFRGSAYEQYF
few,TRBD1,TRBJ1-2,TRBV2,TGTGCCACCACGACAGGGCCTTACTATGGCTACACCTTC,CATTTGPYYGYTF
NA,NA,TRBJ2-2,TRBV11-2,TGTGCCAGCAAGAGCTACTACACCGGGGAGCTGTTTTTT,CASKSYYTGELFF
NA,TRBD2,TRBJ2-5,TRBV7-9,TGTGCCAGCAGCTGGACTAGCGGGGGACAAGAGACCCAGTACTTC,CASSWTSGGQETQYF
few,TRBD1,TRBJ1-2,TRBV9,TGTGCCAGCAGCGTAGGAGGACAGGGCGGCAACTATGGCTACACCTTC,CASSVGGQGGNYGYTF
NA,NA,TRBJ2-7,TRBV9,TGTGCCAGCAGCGCCTACGGGGTGGGCTACGAGCAGTACTTC,CASSAYGVGYEQYF
NA,NA,TRBJ2-5,TRBV5-1,TGCGCCAGCAGCTACGTGTCGGGGATCGAAGAGACCCAGTACTTC,CASSYVSGIEETQYF
NA,NA,TRBJ1-6,TRBV7-9,TGTGCCAGCAGCTTAGACCTACAGGATTATAATTCACCCCTCCACTTT,CASSLDLQDYNSPLHF
NA,NA,TRBJ2-3,TRBV4-1,TGCGCCAGTAGCCATCCTAAGGGGGCCCACCGGGGTAGCGGGGGCACAGATACGCAGTATTTT,CASSHPKGAHRGSGGTDTQYF
few,TRBD1,TRBJ1-1,TRBV29-1,TGCAGCGTCGAAATGGACAGGGAAGCTTTCTTT,CSVEMDREAFF
NA,TRBD1,TRBJ2-7,TRBV30,TGTGCCTGGAGTGTTGGACAGGGAAGATTTAACGAGCAGTACTTC,CAWSVGQGRFNEQYF
many,NA,TRBJ1-2,TRBV10-3,TGTGCCATCAGTGGGGGGGTCGGGGAGAACTATGGCTACACCTTC,CAISGGVGENYGYTF
NA,TRBD2,TRBJ2-3,TRBV5-1,TGCGCCAGCAGCGGCGGGGGGGATACAGATACGCAGTATTTT,CASSGGGDTDTQYF
NA,NA,TRBJ1-1,TRBV10-3,TGTGCCATCAGTTCGACAGAGAACACTGAAGCTTTCTTT,CAISSTENTEAFF
NA,NA,TRBJ1-5,TRBV6-5,TGTGCCAGCAGTTACTTGCAGAGCGGCCAGCCCCAGCATTTT,CASSYLQSGQPQHF
NA,NA,TRBJ2-7,TRBV4-1,TGCGCCAGCAGCCAGGCAGGGTACGCATGGTCCTACGAGCAGTACTTC,CASSQAGYAWSYEQYF
NA,TRBD1,TRBJ2-1,TRBV6-9,TGTGCCAGCAGTCCGGGGACAGCCGCTATGGATGAGCAGTTCTTC,CASSPGTAAMDEQFF
NA,TRBD2,TRBJ2-7,TRBV6-1,TGTGCCAGCAGCACGAGCGGGGGCGTCACCTACGAGCAGTACTTC,CASSTSGGVTYEQYF
NA,NA,TRBJ2-3,TRBV18,TGTGCCAGCTCAGCCACTATCACAGATACGCAGTATTTT,CASSATITDTQYF
few,NA,TRBJ2-7,TRBV21-1,TGTGCCAGCAGAAACGACAGGCGTGCCTACGAGCAGTACTTC,CASRNDRRAYEQYF
NA,TRBD1,TRBJ1-2,TRBV11-2,TGTGCCAGCAGCTCCCCGGGACAGGGTAATCGCTACACCTTC,CASSSPGQGNRYTF
NA,TRBD1,TRBJ1-5,TRBV28,TGTGCCAGCAGGGGGACAGGGGGACAGCCCCAGCATTTT,CASRGTGGQPQHF
once,NA,TRBJ2-3,TRBV2,TGTGCCAGCGTGACGGAGGCAGATACGCAGTATTTT,CASVTEADTQYF
NA,TRBD1,TRBJ2-7,TRBV11-2,TGTGCCAGCAGTCCCGACAGGGGCGGAGGTGAGCAGTACTTC,CASSPDRGGGEQYF
NA,NA,TRBJ2-7,TRBV5-8,TGTGCCAGTCAGGGATTATACGAGCAGTACTTC,CASQGLYEQYF
NA,TRBD2,TRBJ2-5,TRBV5-4,TGTGCCAGCAGCTCCGGACTAGCGGGGGGGGAGACCCAGTACTTC,CASSSGLAGGETQYF
NA,NA,TRBJ2-7,TRBV4-2,TGTGCCAGCAGCCAAGACGGCCTAGTGCAGTACTTC,CASSQDGLVQYF
NA,NA,TRBJ1-5,TRBV2,TGTGCCAGCAGTGAGATCAGGGTTCATCAGCCCCAGCATTTT,CASSEIRVHQPQHF
NA,TRBD2,TRBJ2-1,TRBV7-2,TGTGCCAGCAGCTTAATGGGACTAGAGAACAATGAGCAGTTCTTC,CASSLMGLENNEQFF
NA,NA,TRBJ1-4,TRBV5-1,TGCGCCAGCAGCTTGGGCCCCTTCAGTGGACTGTTTTTT,CASSLGPFSGLFF
once,NA,TRBJ1-2,TRBV19,TGTGCCAGTAAAGGGCGGGATTTTAACTATGGCTACACCTTC,CASKGRDFNYGYTF
NA,TRBD1,TRBJ1-1,TRBV11-2,TGTGCCAGCAGCTTAGCCCCAGGACAGGACGAGAACACTGAAGCTTTCTTT,CASSLAPGQDENTEAFF
NA,TRBD1,TRBJ1-1,TRBV5-4,TGTGCCAGCAGCCCTCGGACAGGGATGAACACTGAAGCTTTCTTT,CASSPRTGMNTEAFF
NA,TRBD1,TRBJ1-1,TRBV30,TGTGCCTGGAGGTCTACGGGACAGGGTATTATGAACACTGAAGCTTTCTTT,CAWRSTGQGIMNTEAFF
NA,NA,TRBJ2-4,TRBV5-6,TGTGCCAGCAGCTTGGTAAAGGGGATAGCCAAAAACATTCAGTACTTC,CASSLVKGIAKNIQYF
NA,NA,TRBJ2-1,TRBV28,TGTGCCAGCAGTTTACAGCGGGCGCTAGCCGAGCAGTTCTTC,CASSLQRALAEQFF
NA,NA,TRBJ2-1,TRBV7-9,TGTGCCAGCAGCACAACCGGGATCTACAATGAGCAGTTCTTC,CASSTTGIYNEQFF
NA,TRBD1,TRBJ1-6,TRBV28,TGTGCCAGCAGGATTGTGCAGGGGGGTTTTTCCTATAATTCACCCCTCCACTTT,CASRIVQGGFSYNSPLHF
NA,NA,TRBJ1-6,TRBV4-1,TGCGCCAGCAGCCAAGAACCACGGAGGTATAATTCACCCCTCCACTTT,CASSQEPRRYNSPLHF
NA,NA,TRBJ1-1,TRBV7-2,TGTGCCAGCAGCTTTCGCCAGGGGAGGGCCACTGAAGCTTTCTTT,CASSFRQGRATEAFF
NA,NA,TRBJ1-3,TRBV28,TGTGCCAGCAGCAATCGTGGGACGGGGGTTGGAAACACCATATATTTT,CASSNRGTGVGNTIYF
NA,NA,TRBJ2-1,TRBV6-5,TGTGCCAGCAGCCGTCCTAGCCAACCCTACAATGAGCAGTTCTTC,CASSRPSQPYNEQFF
NA,NA,TRBJ2-3,TRBV6-1,TGTGCCAGCAGTGAGCTGACAGCTAGCACAGATACGCAGTATTTT,CASSELTASTDTQYF
NA,NA,TRBJ2-5,TRBV5-4,TGTGCCAGCAGCTTGCCCAGGGAACCTCAAGAGACCCAGTACTTC,CASSLPREPQETQYF
NA,TRBD1,TRBJ2-7,TRBV28,TGTGCCAGCAGTACGCGACAGGGCTCCTACGAGCAGTACTTC,CASSTRQGSYEQYF